This T cell receptor (beta chain) comes out of a study of control samples from healthy donors and cancer patients. The CDR3 contains 15 residues. The V end was cut by 3 bases, the J end by 8 bases, with 17 bases between. CDR1 and CDR2 (germline): SGHDT, YYEEEE. Assay: immunoSEQ multiplex PCR; the TCRdb copy retains only in-frame clones and omits some. The sample consists of 140,000 to 150,000 clones, around nine tenths of them appearing once. This rearrangement joins TRBV5-6 to TRBJ1-4; D is undetermined. The sequenced sample consisted of blood. This TCR was sampled from a man aged 25 to 45 in good health. CDR3 in DNA: TGTGCCAGCAGCTCGAAGATTGGCTTACGAGAAAAACTGTTTTTT. Encoded protein: CASSSKIGLREKLFF.